This T cell receptor (beta chain) was documented in a study of OX40 agonist ivuxolimab in advanced cancers. Trimming removed 9 bases from V and 1 base from J; junction bases left unmatched: 6. The CDR3 contains 13 residues. The germline CDR1 and CDR2 sequences are SNHLY and FYNNEI. Clones were sequenced by immunoSEQ multiplex PCR, and TCRdb holds only the in-frame ones, with some missing. The table records around 110,000 clones, around 93% of them present only once. Regarding this clone: The antigen remains unidentified.

Findings of the study overall: On average, CD8+ T cells had more expanded clones than CD4+.

The source of this sequence is an adult with an advanced solid tumor such as melanoma, head and neck, liver or kidney cancer. Sequencing used CD4+ or CD8+ T cells sorted from blood, obtained in a trial of the OX40 agonist ivuxolimab. The chain combines TRBV2 with TRBJ2-7, with TRBD2 matching over 7 bases. The CDR3 DNA follows: TGTGCCAGGACGGCGGGAGATTCCTACGAGCAGTACTTC. Residues: CARTAGDSYEQYF.